Listed below are T cell receptor beta chains from one sample, sequenced in a study of cytomegalovirus exposure and HLA in healthy donors. Measured with immunoSEQ multiplex PCR; TCRdb has only the in-frame clones, and not every one. The sample contains under 200,000 clones, more than 80% of which appear only once. Sequencing used PBMCs. The receptors were gathered from a woman aged 18 to 35 in good health and CMV-seropositive. Both conserved end residues are part of each CDR3. A D gene is named only where the DNA matches it firmly. The listing skips clone size in some rows; elsewhere it reads once, few, many or a size class.

CDR3aa	CDR3nt	d_gene	j_gene	v_gene	abundance
CASSPDNRGSRETQYF	TGTGCCAGCAGCCCAGACAACAGGGGGAGCCGAGAGACCCAGTACTTC	TRBD1	TRBJ2-5	TRBV14	-
CASSTTGVGTEAFF	TGTGCCAGCAGCACGACAGGGGTGGGAACTGAAGCTTTCTTT	TRBD1	TRBJ1-1	TRBV6-5	-
CASSPTGVGNTIYF	TGTGCCAGCAGCCCGACAGGGGTAGGAAACACCATATATTTT	TRBD1	TRBJ1-3	TRBV7-9	few
CASSLEAGRYTEAFF	TGTGCCAGCAGCTTAGAGGCAGGAAGATACACTGAAGCTTTCTTT	-	TRBJ1-1	TRBV7-8	-
CASRAAGLTHEQFF	TGTGCCAGCAGGGCAGCGGGATTGACTCATGAGCAGTTCTTC	TRBD2	TRBJ2-1	TRBV6-6	-
CASSSQGRQETQYF	TGTGCCAGCAGCTCCCAGGGGCGTCAAGAGACCCAGTACTTC	-	TRBJ2-5	TRBV7-9	-
CAISEYGPQSNQPQHF	TGTGCCATCAGTGAGTATGGGCCGCAGAGCAATCAGCCCCAGCATTTT	-	TRBJ1-5	TRBV10-3	-
CASSPLRTSGAYEQFF	TGCGCCAGCAGCCCCCTAAGGACTAGCGGGGCCTATGAGCAGTTCTTC	TRBD2	TRBJ2-1	TRBV5-1	few
CASSPRGQAHLTGELFF	TGTGCCAGCTCACCCAGGGGACAGGCGCACCTCACCGGGGAGCTGTTTTTT	TRBD1	TRBJ2-2	TRBV18	-
CASSHGTSGNEQFF	TGTGCCAGCAGCCACGGGACTAGCGGAAATGAGCAGTTCTTC	TRBD2	TRBJ2-1	TRBV9	-
CASSSLAGAKFYNEQFF	TGTGCCAGCAGTTCTCTAGCGGGGGCCAAATTCTACAATGAGCAGTTCTTC	TRBD2	TRBJ2-1	TRBV27	-
CASSRKQGEAFF	TGTGCCAGCAGCCGAAAACAGGGGGAAGCTTTCTTT	TRBD1	TRBJ1-1	TRBV7-9	-
CASSQDFPYTGELFF	TGCGCCAGCAGCCAAGATTTCCCCTATACCGGGGAGCTGTTTTTT	-	TRBJ2-2	TRBV4-3	once
CASSIWSGGTNTGELFF	TGTGCCAGTAGTATTTGGAGCGGGGGGACGAACACCGGGGAGCTGTTTTTT	TRBD2	TRBJ2-2	TRBV19	once
CVSKLNTEAFF	TGTGTCAGTAAGCTGAACACTGAAGCTTTCTTT	-	TRBJ1-1	TRBV7-5	-
CASSQAGTSGVTDTQYF	TGCGCCAGCAGCCAAGCTGGGACTAGCGGGGTCACAGATACGCAGTATTTT	TRBD2	TRBJ2-3	TRBV4-1	-
CASRLAGSYEQYF	TGTGCCAGTAGACTAGCGGGATCTTACGAGCAGTACTTC	TRBD2	TRBJ2-7	TRBV19	-
CASSPPGRSPREQYF	TGTGCCAGCAGTCCTCCCGGGAGATCCCCTCGGGAGCAGTACTTC	-	TRBJ2-7	TRBV7-9	-
CASSSLAGFFYEQYF	TGTGCCAGCAGCTCACTAGCGGGGTTCTTCTACGAGCAGTACTTC	TRBD2	TRBJ2-7	TRBV11-1	few
CASSLPGLADYEQYF	TGTGCCAGCAGCTTGCCTGGACTAGCGGACTACGAGCAGTACTTC	TRBD2	TRBJ2-7	TRBV5-4	-
CASSSQGRTGNTIYF	TGTGCCAGCAGCTCACAGGGGAGGACTGGAAACACCATATATTTT	TRBD1	TRBJ1-3	TRBV7-6	-
CASSYSGGMRPQHF	TGTGCCAGCAGTTACTCGGGAGGGATGAGGCCCCAGCATTTT	-	TRBJ1-5	TRBV6-5	-
CASRTGPDIPFF	TGTGCCAGTAGGACAGGGCCGGATATACCTTTCTTT	TRBD1	TRBJ1-1	TRBV19	-
CASSFGTGGNQPQHF	TGTGCCAGCAGTTTTGGGACAGGGGGCAATCAGCCCCAACATTTT	TRBD1	TRBJ1-5	TRBV28	-
CASSDGWSHYEQYF	TGCGCCAGCAGTGATGGTTGGAGTCACTACGAGCAGTACTTC	-	TRBJ2-7	TRBV10-2	-
CASSPGTVNTEAFF	TGTGCCAGCAGCCCCGGGACAGTTAACACTGAAGCTTTCTTT	TRBD1	TRBJ1-1	TRBV2	-
CASSTGNEQYF	TGCGCCAGTAGCACAGGGAACGAGCAGTACTTC	-	TRBJ2-7	TRBV5-1	-
CASSPQAGREETQYF	TGTGCCAGCAGCCCCCAGGCGGGTCGGGAAGAGACCCAGTACTTC	-	TRBJ2-5	TRBV7-8	-
CAWTRGDTGELFF	TGTGCCTGGACGCGCGGGGACACCGGGGAGCTGTTTTTT	-	TRBJ2-2	TRBV30	-
CASSPRPGLTYGYTF	TGTGCCAGCAGCCCTCGCCCGGGACTGACTTATGGCTACACCTTC	-	TRBJ1-2	TRBV9	once
CASSPTNYGYTF	TGTGCCAGCAGCCCCACTAACTATGGCTACACCTTC	-	TRBJ1-2	TRBV7-9	-
CASSSGDRDDEQYF	TGTGCCAGCAGTTCTGGGGACAGGGACGACGAGCAGTACTTC	TRBD1	TRBJ2-7	TRBV28	-
CAWSTTANTEAFF	TGTGCCTGGAGTACAACAGCGAACACTGAAGCTTTCTTT	-	TRBJ1-1	TRBV30	-
CASSIGLAGRGTQYF	TGTGCCAGTAGTATAGGGCTAGCGGGACGAGGGACCCAGTACTTC	TRBD2	TRBJ2-5	TRBV19	-
CSARDPPTQFF	TGCAGTGCTAGAGATCCCCCTACCCAGTTCTTC	-	TRBJ2-1	TRBV20-1	-
CASSFAGLAKETQYF	TGCGCCAGCAGCTTCGCGGGACTAGCGAAAGAGACCCAGTACTTC	TRBD2	TRBJ2-5	TRBV5-1	-
CASSVSGSGVETQYF	TGTGCCAGCAGCGTAAGCGGCTCAGGGGTTGAGACCCAGTACTTC	-	TRBJ2-5	TRBV9	-
CASSPSGRQSGELFF	TGTGCCAGCAGCCCAAGCGGGAGACAGTCCGGGGAGCTGTTTTTT	TRBD2	TRBJ2-2	TRBV2	-
CASLRDRAGGEKLFF	TGTGCCAGCCTCAGGGACAGGGCGGGTGGAGAAAAACTGTTTTTT	TRBD1	TRBJ1-4	TRBV2	-
CASSQDASGSLYEQYF	TGCGCCAGCAGCCAAGATGCCAGCGGGAGTCTCTACGAGCAGTACTTC	TRBD2	TRBJ2-7	TRBV4-3	-